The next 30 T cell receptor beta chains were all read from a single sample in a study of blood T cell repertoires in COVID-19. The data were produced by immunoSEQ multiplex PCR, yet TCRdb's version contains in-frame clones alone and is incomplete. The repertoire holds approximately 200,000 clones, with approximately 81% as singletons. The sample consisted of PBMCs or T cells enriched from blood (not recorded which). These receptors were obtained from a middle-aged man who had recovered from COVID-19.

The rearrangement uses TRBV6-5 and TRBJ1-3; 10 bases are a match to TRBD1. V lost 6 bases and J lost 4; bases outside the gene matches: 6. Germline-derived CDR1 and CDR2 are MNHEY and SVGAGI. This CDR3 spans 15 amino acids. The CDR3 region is CASSSGTGDGNTIYF. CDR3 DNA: TGTGCCAGCAGCTCCGGGACAGGGGACGGAAACACCATATATTTT.

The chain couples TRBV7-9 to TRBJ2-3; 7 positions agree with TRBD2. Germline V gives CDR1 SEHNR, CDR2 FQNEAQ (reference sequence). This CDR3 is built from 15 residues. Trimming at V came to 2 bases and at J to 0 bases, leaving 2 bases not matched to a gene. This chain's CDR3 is CASSLSGDSTDTQYF. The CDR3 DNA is TGTGCCAGCAGCTTAAGCGGGGATAGCACAGATACGCAGTATTTT.

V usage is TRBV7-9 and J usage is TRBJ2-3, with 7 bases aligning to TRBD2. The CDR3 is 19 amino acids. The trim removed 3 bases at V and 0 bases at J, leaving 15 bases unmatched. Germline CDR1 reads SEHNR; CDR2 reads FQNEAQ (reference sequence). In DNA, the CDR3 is TGTGCCAGCAGCTTGTCACGCGGGAGAACTTCCTCTAGCACAGATACGCAGTATTTT. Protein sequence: CASSLSRGRTSSSTDTQYF.

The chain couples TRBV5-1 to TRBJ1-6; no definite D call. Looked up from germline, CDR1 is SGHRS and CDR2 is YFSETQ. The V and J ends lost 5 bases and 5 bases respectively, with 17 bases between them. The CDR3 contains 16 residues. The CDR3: CASSVGQAANNSPLHF. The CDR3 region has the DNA TGCGCCAGCAGTGTGGGTCAGGCAGCCAATAATTCACCCCTCCACTTT.

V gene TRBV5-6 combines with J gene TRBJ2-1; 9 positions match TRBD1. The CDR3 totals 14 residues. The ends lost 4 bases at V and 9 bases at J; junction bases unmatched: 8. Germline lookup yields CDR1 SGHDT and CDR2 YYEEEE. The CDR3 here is CASSPPQGAGEQFF. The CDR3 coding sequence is TGTGCCAGCAGCCCACCACAGGGGGCGGGTGAGCAGTTCTTC.

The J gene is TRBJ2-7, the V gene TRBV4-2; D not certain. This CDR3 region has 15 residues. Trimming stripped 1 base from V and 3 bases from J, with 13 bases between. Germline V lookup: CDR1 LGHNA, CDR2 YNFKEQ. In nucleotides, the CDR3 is TGTGCCAGCAGCCAAGTTGCGACATCAAGCTACGAGCAGTACTTC. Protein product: CASSQVATSSYEQYF.

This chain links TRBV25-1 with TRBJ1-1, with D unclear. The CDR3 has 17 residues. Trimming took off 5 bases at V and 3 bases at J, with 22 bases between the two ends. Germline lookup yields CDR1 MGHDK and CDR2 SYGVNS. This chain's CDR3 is CASSPRKDPQRYTEAFF. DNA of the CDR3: TGTGCCAGCAGTCCCAGGAAGGACCCCCAGCGGTACACTGAAGCTTTCTTT.

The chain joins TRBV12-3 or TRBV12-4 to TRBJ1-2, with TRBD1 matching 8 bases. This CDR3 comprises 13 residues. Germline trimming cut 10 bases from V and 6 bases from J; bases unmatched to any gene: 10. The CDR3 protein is CATSPGGFNGYTF. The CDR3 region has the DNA TGTGCCACCTCCCCAGGGGGCTTCAATGGCTACACCTTC.

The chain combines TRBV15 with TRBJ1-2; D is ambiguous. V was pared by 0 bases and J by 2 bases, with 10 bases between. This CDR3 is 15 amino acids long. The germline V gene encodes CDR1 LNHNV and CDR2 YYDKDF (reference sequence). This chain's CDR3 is CATSREQALNYGYTF. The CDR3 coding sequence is TGTGCCACCAGCAGAGAGCAAGCACTCAACTATGGCTACACCTTC. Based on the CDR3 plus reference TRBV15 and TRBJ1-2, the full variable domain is DAMVIQNPRYQVTQFGKPVTLSCSQTLNHNVMYWYQQKSSQAPKLLFHYYDKDFNNEADTPDNFQSRRPNTSFCFLDIRSPGLGDTAMYLCATSREQALNYGYTFGSGTRLTVV.

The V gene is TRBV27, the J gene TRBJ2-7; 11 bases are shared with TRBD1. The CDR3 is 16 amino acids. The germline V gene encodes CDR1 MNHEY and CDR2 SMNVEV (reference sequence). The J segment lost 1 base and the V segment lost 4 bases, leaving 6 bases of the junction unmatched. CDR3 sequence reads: CASSSYGQGASYEQYF. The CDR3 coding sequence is TGTGCCAGCAGTTCCTATGGACAGGGGGCATCCTACGAGCAGTACTTC.

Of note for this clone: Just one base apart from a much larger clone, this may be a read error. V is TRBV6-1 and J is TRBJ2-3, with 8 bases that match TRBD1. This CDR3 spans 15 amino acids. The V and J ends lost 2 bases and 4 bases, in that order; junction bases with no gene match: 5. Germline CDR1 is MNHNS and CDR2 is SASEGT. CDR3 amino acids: CASSERAGGADTQYF. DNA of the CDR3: TGTGCCAGCAGTGAAAGGGCAGGGGGCGCAGATACGCAGTATTTT.

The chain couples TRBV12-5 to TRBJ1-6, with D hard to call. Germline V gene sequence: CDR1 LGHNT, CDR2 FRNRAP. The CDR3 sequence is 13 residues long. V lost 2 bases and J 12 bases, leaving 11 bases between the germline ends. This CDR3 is CASGLPSLGPLHF. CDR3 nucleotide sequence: TGTGCTAGTGGTTTGCCCTCCCTCGGACCCCTCCACTTT.

CDR3 loop: CASSLIAGEETQYF. CDR3 sequence (DNA): TGCGCCAGCAGCTTGATAGCGGGCGAAGAGACCCAGTACTTC. The chain is built from TRBV5-1 and TRBJ2-5; TRBD2 matches at 7 bases. From germline, CDR1 is SGHRS and CDR2 YFSETQ. There are 14 residues in the CDR3. The J segment lost 3 bases and the V segment lost 1 base, leaving 3 bases of the junction unmatched. The whole variable domain, remainder taken from reference TRBV5-1 and TRBJ2-5, is KAGVTQTPRYLIKTRGQQVTLSCSPISGHRSVSWYQQTPGQGLQFLFEYFSETQRNKGNFPGRFSGRQFSNSRSEMNVSTLELGDSALYLCASSLIAGEETQYFGPGTRLLVL.

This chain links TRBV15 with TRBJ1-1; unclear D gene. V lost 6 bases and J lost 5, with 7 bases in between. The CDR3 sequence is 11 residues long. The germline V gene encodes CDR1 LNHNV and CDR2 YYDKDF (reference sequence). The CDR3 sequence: CATRQATEAFF. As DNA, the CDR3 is TGTGCCACCAGGCAGGCAACTGAAGCTTTCTTT.

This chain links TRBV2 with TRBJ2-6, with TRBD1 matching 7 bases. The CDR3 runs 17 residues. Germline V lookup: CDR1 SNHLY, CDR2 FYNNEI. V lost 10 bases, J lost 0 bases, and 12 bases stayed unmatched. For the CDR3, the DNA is TGTGCCACCCGGGACAGCCACTTAAGCTCTGGGGCCAACGTCCTGACTTTC. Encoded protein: CATRDSHLSSGANVLTF.

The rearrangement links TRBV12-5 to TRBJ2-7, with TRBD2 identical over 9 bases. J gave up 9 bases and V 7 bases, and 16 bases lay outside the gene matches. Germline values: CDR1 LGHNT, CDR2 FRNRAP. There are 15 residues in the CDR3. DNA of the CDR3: TGTGCTAGTGTGTGTTGGGGCGGGAGGGCCTTTGTGCAGTACTTC. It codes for CASVCWGGRAFVQYF.

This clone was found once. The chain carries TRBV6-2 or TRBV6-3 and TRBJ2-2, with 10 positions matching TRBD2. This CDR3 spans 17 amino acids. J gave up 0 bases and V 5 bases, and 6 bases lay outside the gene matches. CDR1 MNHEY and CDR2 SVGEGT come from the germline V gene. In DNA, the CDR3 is TGTGCCAGCAGTAAGCCTAGCGGGAGAGCGAACACCGGGGAGCTGTTTTTT. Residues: CASSKPSGRANTGELFF.

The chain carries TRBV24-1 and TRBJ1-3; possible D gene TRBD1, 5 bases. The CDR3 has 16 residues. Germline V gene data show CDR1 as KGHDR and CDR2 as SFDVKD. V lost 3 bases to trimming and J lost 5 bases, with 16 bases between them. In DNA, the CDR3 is TGTGCCACCAGTGATCCCCGCCGGGACTCGAGAAACACCATATATTTT. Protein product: CATSDPRRDSRNTIYF.

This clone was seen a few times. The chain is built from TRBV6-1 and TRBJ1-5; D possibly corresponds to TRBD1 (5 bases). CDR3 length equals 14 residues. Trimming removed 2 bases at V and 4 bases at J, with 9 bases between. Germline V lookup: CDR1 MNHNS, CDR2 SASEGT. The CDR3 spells CASSELGQNQPQHF. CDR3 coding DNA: TGTGCCAGCAGTGAATTAGGACAAAATCAGCCCCAGCATTTT.

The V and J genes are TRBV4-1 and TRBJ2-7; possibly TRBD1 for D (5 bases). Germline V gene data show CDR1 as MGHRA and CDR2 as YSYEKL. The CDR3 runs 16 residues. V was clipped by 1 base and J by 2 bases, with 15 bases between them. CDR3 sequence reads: CASSQVGQGITYEQYF. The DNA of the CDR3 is TGCGCCAGCAGCCAAGTGGGGCAGGGAATCACCTACGAGCAGTACTTC.

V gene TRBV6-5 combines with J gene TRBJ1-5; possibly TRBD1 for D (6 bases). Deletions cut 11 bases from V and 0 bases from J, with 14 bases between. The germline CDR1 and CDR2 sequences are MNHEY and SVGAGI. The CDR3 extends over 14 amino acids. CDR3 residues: CAGGQSTSNQPQHF. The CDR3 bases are TGTGCCGGTGGACAGTCCACTAGCAATCAGCCCCAGCATTTT.

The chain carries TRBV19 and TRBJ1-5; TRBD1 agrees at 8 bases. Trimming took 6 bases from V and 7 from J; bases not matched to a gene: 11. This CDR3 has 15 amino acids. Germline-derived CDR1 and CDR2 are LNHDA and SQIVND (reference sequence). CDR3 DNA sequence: TGTGCCAGTAGAGGGGGGGGACAGGAAGCACAGCCCCAGCATTTT. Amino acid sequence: CASRGGGQEAQPQHF.

The CDR3: CASSLVPGDEQYF. In DNA form, the CDR3 reads TGTGCCAGCAGCTTAGTCCCCGGGGACGAGCAGTACTTC. The chain is built from TRBV11-2 and TRBJ2-7; perhaps TRBD2 as D (5 bases). Deletions cut 1 base from V and 5 bases from J, with 9 bases between. The germline V gene encodes CDR1 SGHAT and CDR2 FQNNGV. The CDR3 is made up of 13 amino acids.

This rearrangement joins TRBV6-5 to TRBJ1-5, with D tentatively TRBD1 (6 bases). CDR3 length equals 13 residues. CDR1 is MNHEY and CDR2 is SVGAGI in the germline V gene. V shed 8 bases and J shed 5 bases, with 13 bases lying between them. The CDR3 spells CASQTGPYQPQHF. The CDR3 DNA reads TGTGCCAGCCAGACAGGTCCATATCAGCCCCAGCATTTT.

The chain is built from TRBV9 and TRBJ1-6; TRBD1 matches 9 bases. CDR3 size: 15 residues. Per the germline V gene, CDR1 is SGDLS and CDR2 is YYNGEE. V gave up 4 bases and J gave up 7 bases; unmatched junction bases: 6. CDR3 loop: CASSPGTGRNSPLHF. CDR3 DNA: TGTGCCAGCAGCCCTGGGACAGGGAGGAATTCACCCCTCCACTTT.

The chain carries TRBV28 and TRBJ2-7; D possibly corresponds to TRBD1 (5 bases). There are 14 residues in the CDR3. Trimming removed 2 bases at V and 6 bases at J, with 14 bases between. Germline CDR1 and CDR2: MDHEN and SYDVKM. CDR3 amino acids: CASSLTGRLVEQYF. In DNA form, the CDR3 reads TGTGCCAGCAGTTTAACAGGCCGTCTTGTCGAGCAGTACTTC. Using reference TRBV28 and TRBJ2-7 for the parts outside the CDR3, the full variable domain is DVKVTQSSRYLVKRTGEKVFLECVQDMDHENMFWYRQDPGLGLRLIYFSYDVKMKEKGDIPEGYSVSREKKERFSLILESASTNQTSMYLCASSLTGRLVEQYFGPGTRLTVT.

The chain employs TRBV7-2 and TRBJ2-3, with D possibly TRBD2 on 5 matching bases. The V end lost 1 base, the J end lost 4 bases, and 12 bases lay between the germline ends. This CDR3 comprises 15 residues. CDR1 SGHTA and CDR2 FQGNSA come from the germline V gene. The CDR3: CASSLGGGRADTQYF. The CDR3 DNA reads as TGTGCCAGCAGCTTAGGAGGAGGAAGAGCAGATACGCAGTATTTT.

The CDR3 DNA follows: TGTGCCAGCAGCGTAGGTTGGGAGGGTGGGATTTACGAGCAGTACTTC. It translates to CASSVGWEGGIYEQYF. The chain joins TRBV9 to TRBJ2-7; 7 bases line up with TRBD2. This CDR3 comprises 16 residues. Per germline, CDR1 SGDLS and CDR2 YYNGEE. The trim removed 0 bases at V and 4 bases at J, leaving 10 bases unmatched.

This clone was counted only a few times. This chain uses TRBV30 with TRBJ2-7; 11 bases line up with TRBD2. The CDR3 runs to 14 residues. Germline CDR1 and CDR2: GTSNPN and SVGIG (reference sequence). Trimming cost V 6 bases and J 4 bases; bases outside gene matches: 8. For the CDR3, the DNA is TGTGCCTGCAATCCTACTAGCGGGAGTTACGAGCAGTACTTC. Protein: CACNPTSGSYEQYF.

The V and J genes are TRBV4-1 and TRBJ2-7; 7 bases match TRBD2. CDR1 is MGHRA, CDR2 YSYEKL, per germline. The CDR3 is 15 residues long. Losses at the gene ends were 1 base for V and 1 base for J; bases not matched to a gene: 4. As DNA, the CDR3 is TGCGCCAGCAGCCAAGGGGCGGGAGTATCCTACGAGCAGTACTTC. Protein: CASSQGAGVSYEQYF.